The present TCR beta chain was sequenced within a study of OX40 agonist ivuxolimab in advanced cancers. Study-wide context: Dosing consisted of intravenous ivuxolimab at 0.01 to 10 mg/kg every 2 weeks. Findings of the study overall: Some patients who did not respond also had low normalized T-cell clonal expansion.

Regarding this clone: Its antigen is not known.

Produced via immunoSEQ multiplex PCR; TCRdb's table is partial and in-frame only. The sample records around 92,000 clones, 90% to 95% being singletons. Autoimmune disease history or systemic immunosuppression was exclusionary. This CDR3 has 17 amino acids. The V and J ends lost 0 bases and 10 bases, in that order; junction bases with no gene match: 14. CDR1 is SGDLS and CDR2 is YYNGEE in the germline V gene. The sequences come from CD4+ or CD8+ T cells sorted from blood, collected in a trial of the OX40 agonist ivuxolimab. The chain recombines TRBV9 with TRBJ2-1; 9 nucleotides line up with TRBD2. This TCR was recovered from an adult with an advanced solid tumor such as melanoma, head and neck, liver or kidney cancer. The CDR3 DNA follows: TGTGCCAGCAGCGTAGCCCTAGCGGGAAGGGGGTTGGAGGAGCAGTTCTTC. Translation: CASSVALAGRGLEEQFF.